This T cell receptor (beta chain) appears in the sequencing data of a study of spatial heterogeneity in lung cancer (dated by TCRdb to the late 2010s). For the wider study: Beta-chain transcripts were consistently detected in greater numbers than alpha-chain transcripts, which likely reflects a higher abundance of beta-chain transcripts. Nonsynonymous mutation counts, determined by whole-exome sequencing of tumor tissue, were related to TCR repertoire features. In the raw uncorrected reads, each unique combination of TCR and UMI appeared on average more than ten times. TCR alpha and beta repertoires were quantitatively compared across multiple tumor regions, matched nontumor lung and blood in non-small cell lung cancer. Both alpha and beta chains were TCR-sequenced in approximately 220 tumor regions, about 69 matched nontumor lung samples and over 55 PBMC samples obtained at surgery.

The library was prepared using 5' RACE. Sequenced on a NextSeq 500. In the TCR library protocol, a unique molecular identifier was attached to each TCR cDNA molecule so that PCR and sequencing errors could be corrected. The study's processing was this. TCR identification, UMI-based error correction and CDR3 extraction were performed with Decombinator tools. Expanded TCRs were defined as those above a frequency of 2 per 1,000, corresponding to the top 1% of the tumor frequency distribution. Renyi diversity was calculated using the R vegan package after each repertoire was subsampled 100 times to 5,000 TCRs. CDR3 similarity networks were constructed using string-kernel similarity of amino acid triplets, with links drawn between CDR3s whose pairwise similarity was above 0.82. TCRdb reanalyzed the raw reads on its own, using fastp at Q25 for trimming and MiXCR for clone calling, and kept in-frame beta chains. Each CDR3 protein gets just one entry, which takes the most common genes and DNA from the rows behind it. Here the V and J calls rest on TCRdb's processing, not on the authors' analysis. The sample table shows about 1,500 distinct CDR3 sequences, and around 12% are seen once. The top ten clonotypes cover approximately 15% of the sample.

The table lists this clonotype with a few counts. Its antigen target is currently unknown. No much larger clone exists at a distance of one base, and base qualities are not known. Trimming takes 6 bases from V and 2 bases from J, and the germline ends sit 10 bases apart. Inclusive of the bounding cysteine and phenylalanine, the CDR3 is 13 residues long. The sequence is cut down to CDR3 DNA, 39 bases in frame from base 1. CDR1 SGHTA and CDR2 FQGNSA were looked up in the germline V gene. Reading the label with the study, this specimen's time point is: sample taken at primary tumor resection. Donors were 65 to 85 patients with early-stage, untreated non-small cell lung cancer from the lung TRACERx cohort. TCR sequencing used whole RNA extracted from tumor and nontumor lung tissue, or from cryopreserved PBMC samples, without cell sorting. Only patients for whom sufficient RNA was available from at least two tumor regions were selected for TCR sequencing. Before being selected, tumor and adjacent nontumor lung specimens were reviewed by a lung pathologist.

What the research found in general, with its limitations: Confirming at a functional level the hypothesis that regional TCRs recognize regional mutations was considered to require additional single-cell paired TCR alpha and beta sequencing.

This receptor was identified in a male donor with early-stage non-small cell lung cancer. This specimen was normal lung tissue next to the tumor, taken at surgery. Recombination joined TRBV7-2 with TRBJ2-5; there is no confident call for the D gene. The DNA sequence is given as TGTGCCAGCAGATTACACTTACAAGAGACCCAGTACTTC. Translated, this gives CASRLHLQETQYF.